This entry concerns a single T cell receptor beta chain. This entry belongs to a study of blood T cell repertoires in COVID-19. Germline V lookup: CDR1 SGHDT, CDR2 YYEEEE. The CDR3 has 17 amino acids. V gave up 0 bases and J gave up 3 bases, with 18 bases separating them. Using immunoSEQ multiplex PCR, the repertoire was profiled, and TCRdb retains in-frame clones only, with some absent. The sample lists fewer than 400,000 clones, 90% to 95% occurring once. Participants classified as exposed had met a COVID-19 case within 2 weeks before study entry. This chain uses TRBV5-6 with TRBJ1-2, with a weak D call TRBD1 (5 bases). The TCR was taken from a woman aged 25 to 39 who had been exposed to COVID-19. The sequenced material came from PBMCs or T cells enriched from blood (not recorded which). CDR3 loop: CASSLGLWGDGDYGYTF. In nucleotides, the CDR3 is TGTGCCAGCAGCTTGGGACTGTGGGGGGACGGGGACTATGGCTACACCTTC.